This TCR beta chain was identified in a study of CD8+CD57+ T cells in acquired aplastic anemia (dated by TCRdb to 2017 to 2018). Regarding the complete study: DNA extracted from sorted CD4+ and CD8+ cells had a mean of approximately 3.4 ug, with a range of about 0.2 to 30 ug. A CD8+CD57+ expansion meant a frequency higher than the mean frequency seen in healthy subjects.

What the work shows at the level of the full study, not this receptor alone: Between patients and healthy controls, no significant difference in CD8+ Simpson's diversity was found (P=0.060). Roughly 30 CD8+ CDR3 sequences were found to be shared between patients and controls, but these sequences appeared to be highly expressed in patients and within the immunodominant clones of the patients.

Patients chosen for sequencing had shown expansion of CD8+CD57+ cells by flow cytometry. All patients had severe acquired aplastic anemia diagnosed by International Study of Aplastic Anemia and Agranulocytosis and Camitta criteria. Patients had received no therapy at the time of blood sampling. In the study, sorted CD4+ and CD8+ blood T cells from patients with severe aplastic anemia and from healthy subjects underwent deep sequencing of TCR repertoires. In the USA, patient enrollment took place under clinicaltrials.gov protocols 00001620, 01623167, 00001397, 00071045, 00081523 and 00961064. Ficoll-Paque density gradient centrifugation was used to isolate peripheral blood mononuclear cells. Before DNA was extracted, CD4+ and CD8+ T cells were sorted using either FACS or magnetic beads. About this clonotype itself: Its cognate antigen has yet to be identified. This may stem from a read error, because a much larger clone lies one nucleotide away.

The CDR3 numbers 13 residues from cysteine through phenylalanine. Only the CDR3 DNA is retained, 39 bases long and in frame from the first base. CDR1 is given as SGHAT and CDR2 as FQDESV, both from the germline V gene (reference sequence). Genomic DNA was used as template for profiling of TCR beta VDJ combinations and CDR3 sequences. An Illumina HiSeq 2000 was the platform used for TCR repertoire sequencing. The original methods were these. TRBV/TRBJ rearrangement plots, CDR3 size and DJ length profiles, and Simpson's diversity index were used to evaluate the repertoires. The most abundant DNA sequence in the deep sequencing data was taken as the immunodominant clone. CDR3 amino acid sequences were checked for sharing across subjects and were also compared against the VDJdb database and published repertoires. Starting from the raw public reads, TCRdb applied fastp trimming at Q25, assembled clones with MiXCR and retained in-frame beta chains. Records with the same CDR3 protein are collapsed into one entry carrying the most frequent genes and DNA. These V and J calls are TCRdb output, not the study's own analysis. The sample table records 150,000 to 200,000 distinct CDR3 sequences; around 48% of these occur just once. The ten largest account for more than 1.5% of the sample.

The origin of this receptor is a human donor with aplastic anemia. The source material was sorted CD4+, CD8+, or CD8+CD57+ T cells (not recorded which) from PBMCs. The chain was built from TRBV11-1 and TRBJ2-2; the D element could tentatively be TRBD1 or TRBD2, as 6 bases agree for each. The CDR3 loop reads CASKGGNAGELFF. The nucleotide sequence reads TGTGCCAGCAAAGGGGGGAACGCCGGGGAGCTGTTTTTT.